The present TCR beta chain was sequenced within a study of control samples from healthy donors and cancer patients. Profiling relied on immunoSEQ multiplex PCR, and the TCRdb table lists in-frame clones only, not all of them. The sample has tens of thousands of clones; roughly 92% are singletons. This sequence originates from a woman aged 45-65 years in good health. Sequences were obtained from blood.

CDR3 sequence (DNA): TGTGCCAGCAGCCACAGGGGAGGGAGCTCCTACAATGAGCAGTTCTTC. Protein product: CASSHRGGSSYNEQFF. The chain employs TRBV3-1 (or the pseudogene TRBV3-2) and TRBJ2-1; TRBD2 might be the D (7 bases). Trimming removed 3 bases at V and 0 bases at J, with 12 bases between. The germline V gene encodes CDR1 LGHDT and CDR2 YNNKEL (reference sequence). This CDR3 comprises 16 residues.